Below, 21 T cell receptor beta chains from the same sample are listed, as sequenced in a study of blood T cell repertoires in COVID-19. Libraries were prepared by immunoSEQ multiplex PCR; TCRdb keeps only in-frame clonotypes and omits some of them. The table shows 200,000 or so clones, with over 80% occurring only once. Sequencing used peripheral blood. The receptors were gathered from a man aged 55 to 70 with COVID-19, enrolled during active disease.

The J gene is TRBJ1-6, the V gene TRBV19; 9 bases are a match to TRBD1. CDR1 is LNHDA and CDR2 is SQIVND in the germline V gene (reference sequence). This CDR3 is built from 15 residues. J lost 10 bases, V lost 4 bases, and 8 bases had no gene match. The CDR3 here is CASSTGQGSWSPLHF. DNA for the CDR3: TGTGCCAGTAGTACCGGACAGGGGAGTTGGTCACCCCTCCACTTT.

The CDR3 reads CASSQGVAANEKLFF. The CDR3 DNA sequence: TGTGCCAGCAGCCAAGGGGTAGCTGCTAATGAAAAACTGTTTTTT. The rearrangement links TRBV3-1 (or the pseudogene TRBV3-2) to TRBJ1-4; D is unresolved. The CDR3 contains 15 residues. V was clipped by 1 base and J by 3 bases, with 9 bases between them. The germline V gene has CDR1 LGHDT and CDR2 YNNKEL (reference sequence).

V gene TRBV7-2 combines with J gene TRBJ1-2, with 10 bases fitting TRBD1. V lost 4 bases to trimming and J lost 3 bases; unmatched junction nucleotides: 5. The CDR3 contains 15 residues. Germline V gene lookup returns CDR1 SGHTA and CDR2 FQGNSA. The chain's CDR3 is CASSSRQGAYYGYTF. In DNA, the CDR3 is TGTGCCAGCAGCTCCCGACAGGGGGCTTACTATGGCTACACCTTC.

The chain employs TRBV28 and TRBJ2-1; 7 bases map to TRBD2. V was pared by 8 bases and J by 3 bases, with 10 bases of the junction left unmatched. CDR1 MDHEN and CDR2 SYDVKM come from the germline V gene. This CDR3 is 15 amino acids long. CDR3 amino acids: CASGGAGLYYNEQFF. The CDR3 DNA reads TGTGCCAGCGGGGGAGCGGGACTATACTACAATGAGCAGTTCTTC.

This chain uses TRBV6-2 or TRBV6-3 with TRBJ1-6; no definite D call. The V end was cut by 0 bases, the J end by 10 bases, with 13 bases between. Germline V gene sequence: CDR1 MNHEY, CDR2 SVGEGT. CDR3 length: 15 residues. The DNA of the CDR3 is TGTGCCAGCAGTTACTCGGAGAGGGTCCGCTCACCCCTCCACTTT. Its protein is CASSYSERVRSPLHF.

J is TRBJ1-4 and V is TRBV7-2; 7 bases map to TRBD1. V gave up 2 bases and J gave up 1 base; unmatched junction bases: 4. This CDR3 spans 16 amino acids. The germline V gene encodes CDR1 SGHTA and CDR2 FQGNSA. In nucleotides, the CDR3 is TGTGCCAGCAGCTTACACAGGGGCCGAACTAATGAAAAACTGTTTTTT. It encodes CASSLHRGRTNEKLFF. The complete variable domain, with remaining parts taken from reference TRBV7-2 and TRBJ1-4, reads GAGVSQSPSNKVTEKGKDVELRCDPISGHTALYWYRQSLGQGLEFLIYFQGNSAPDKSGLPSDRFSAERTGGSVSTLTIQRTQQEDSAVYLCASSLHRGRTNEKLFFGSGTQLSVL.

J is TRBJ1-3 and V is TRBV30; D call uncertain. Trimming pared 1 base from V and 2 bases from J, leaving 12 bases between. The CDR3 extends over 15 amino acids. CDR1 and CDR2 (germline): GTSNPN, SVGIG (reference sequence). The CDR3 DNA reads TGTGCCTGGAGTGAGGCCCAGGCTCCTGGAAACACCATATATTTT. Protein: CAWSEAQAPGNTIYF.

As concerns this clone: One end of the junction fails to match germline, which may point to a read error. V is TRBV9 and J is TRBJ1-6, with D hard to call. CDR1 SGDLS and CDR2 YYNGEE come from the germline V gene. The length of the CDR3 is 15 residues. CDR3 sequence (DNA): TGTGCCAGCAGCGTAGACGGCAGAGGAAATTCACTCCTCCACTTT. Protein sequence: CASSVDGRGNSLLHF.

The table lists this clone with a few counts. The chain has TRBV5-1 and TRBJ1-1; 9 nucleotides align to TRBD1. CDR3 size: 15 residues. The germline V gene has CDR1 SGHRS and CDR2 YFSETQ. V lost 4 bases, J lost 4 bases, and 8 bases stayed unmatched. Written as DNA, the CDR3 is TGCGCCAGCAGCGGGGGGACAGGGTGGAGCACTGAAGCTTTCTTT. This gives the protein CASSGGTGWSTEAFF.

The chain has TRBV30 and TRBJ2-3, with 7 positions matching TRBD1. The germline CDR1 and CDR2 sequences are GTSNPN and SVGIG (reference sequence). V dropped 1 base and J dropped 4; count of bases not matched to a gene: 5. This CDR3 contains 14 residues. CDR3: CAWSGQGPPDTQYF. In DNA, the CDR3 is TGTGCCTGGAGTGGACAGGGTCCCCCAGATACGCAGTATTTT.

The rearrangement joins TRBV30 to TRBJ1-3, with 9 bases lining up with TRBD1. The CDR3 contains 12 residues. Germline CDR1 reads GTSNPN; CDR2 reads SVGIG (reference sequence). The trim removed 4 bases at V and 8 bases at J, leaving 3 bases unmatched. The CDR3 sequence: CAWKQGAYTIYF. CDR3 nucleotide sequence: TGTGCCTGGAAACAGGGGGCGTACACCATATATTTT. The variable domain in full, with the rest retrieved from reference TRBV30 and TRBJ1-3, is SQTIHQWPATLVQPVGSPLSLECTVEGTSNPNLYWYRQAAGRGLQLLFYSVGIGQISSEVPQNLSASRPQDRQFILSSKKLLLSDSGFYLCAWKQGAYTIYFGEGSWLTVV.

The chain uses TRBV5-6 and TRBJ1-2; D may be TRBD1 (6 bases). Germline lookup yields CDR1 SGHDT and CDR2 YYEEEE. Between the trimmed V and J ends, which lost 4 bases and 2 bases, there was a span of 9 bases. This CDR3 contains 13 residues. In nucleotides, the CDR3 is TGTGCCAGCAGCCCCGACAGGAACTATGGCTACACCTTC. This encodes CASSPDRNYGYTF. The full variable domain, in which reference TRBV5-6 and TRBJ1-2 provide the parts outside the CDR3, is DAGVTQSPTHLIKTRGQQVTLRCSPKSGHDTVSWYQQALGQGPQFIFQYYEEEERQRGNFPDRFSGHQFPNYSSELNVNALLLGDSALYLCASSPDRNYGYTFGSGTRLTVV.

The chain couples TRBV28 to TRBJ2-7; 12 nucleotides agree with TRBD1. This CDR3 has 15 amino acids. The V gene end was trimmed by 4 bases and the J gene end by 5 bases; junction bases not matched to a gene: 6. Germline V gene sequence: CDR1 MDHEN, CDR2 SYDVKM. The CDR3 region has the DNA TGTGCCAGCAGTTCCCGGGACAGGGGGCTCCACGAGCAGTACTTC. It translates to CASSSRDRGLHEQYF.

V is TRBV5-6 and J is TRBJ1-2, with D possibly matching TRBD1 (5 bases). Trimming left V 4 bases short and J 0 bases short, with 16 bases between. The length of the CDR3 is 16 residues. CDR1 SGHDT and CDR2 YYEEEE come from the germline V gene. CDR3 amino acids: CASSLRFGGANYGYTF. In nucleotides, the CDR3 is TGTGCCAGCAGCCTCAGGTTCGGGGGTGCTAACTATGGCTACACCTTC.

This clone was picked up a small number of times. The V call is TRBV10-3, the J call TRBJ2-2; 8 nucleotides align to TRBD2. This CDR3 region has 14 residues. Germline V lookup: CDR1 ENHRY, CDR2 SYGVKD. The J segment lost 7 bases and the V segment lost 3 bases, leaving 4 bases of the junction unmatched. CDR3 amino acids: CAISELAVGGELFF. The CDR3 DNA reads TGTGCCATCAGTGAACTAGCGGTAGGCGGGGAGCTGTTTTTT.

CDR3 in DNA: TGCGCCAGCAGCCAAGATGTTGGACAGGGCTACGAGCAGTACTTC. As protein: CASSQDVGQGYEQYF. The genes are TRBV4-3 and TRBJ2-7; 8 nucleotides match TRBD1. The CDR3 spans 15 residues. Germline assignment: CDR1 LGHNA and CDR2 YSLEER. The junction had 4 bases not matched to a gene; V was cut back by 0 bases and J by 3 bases.

The J gene is TRBJ1-5, the V gene TRBV5-1; no firm D call. Germline V gene lookup returns CDR1 SGHRS and CDR2 YFSETQ. Trimming left V 4 bases short and J 4 bases short, with 9 bases between. The CDR3 loop spans 13 amino acids. The CDR3 region has the DNA TGCGCCAGCAGCCTAGAGCGGAATCAGCCCCAGCATTTT. Translating gives CASSLERNQPQHF.

The CDR3 reads CASGRGMSNQPQHF. As DNA, the CDR3 is TGTGCCAGCGGGAGGGGAATGAGCAATCAGCCCCAGCATTTT. J is TRBJ1-5 and V is TRBV27; weak D call: TRBD1 (5 bases). With 8 bases removed from V and 1 base from J, the gap between germline ends came to 12 bases. The CDR3 sequence is 14 residues long. The germline gives CDR1 MNHEY, CDR2 SMNVEV (reference sequence).

In this sample, this clone turned up once. The chain combines TRBV2 with TRBJ2-6; TRBD2 aligns across 7 bases. The junction had 12 bases not matched to a gene; V was cut back by 4 bases and J by 0 bases. CDR1 SNHLY and CDR2 FYNNEI come from the germline V gene. The CDR3 runs 19 residues. In DNA form, the CDR3 reads TGTGCCAGCAGTGGGACTAGTCGCCCGGGGGGCTCTGGGGCCAACGTCCTGACTTTC. Its translation: CASSGTSRPGGSGANVLTF.

This clone was found a few times. This sequence joins TRBV6-6 and TRBJ2-7, with 9 bases aligning to TRBD1. This CDR3 is built from 13 residues. The trim removed 4 bases at V and 4 bases at J, leaving 2 bases unmatched. Germline lookup yields CDR1 MNHNY and CDR2 SVGAGI (reference sequence). CDR3 DNA sequence: TGTGCCAGCAGTTGGGGACAGGGATACGAGCAGTACTTC. Translation: CASSWGQGYEQYF.

CDR3 sequence (DNA): TGTGCCAGCAGTTCGGGACTAGCGAAGGGGACCCAGTACTTC. Protein sequence: CASSSGLAKGTQYF. This chain joins TRBV7-3 and TRBJ2-5; 10 bases fit TRBD2. V lost 6 bases to trimming and J lost 7 bases; unmatched junction nucleotides: 8. This CDR3 spans 14 amino acids. CDR1 and CDR2 from the germline V gene are SGHTA and FQGTGA.